This T cell receptor (beta chain) was retrieved from a study of cytomegalovirus exposure and HLA in healthy donors. PCR primers comprised 60 Vbeta and 13 Jbeta primers. TCRdb keeps only in-frame clones here, not all; method: immunoSEQ multiplex PCR. This sample yields approximately 190,000 clones, of which around 87% are seen a single time; roughly 1.3% belongs to the top ten. In germline, CDR1 is SGHNT, CDR2 YYREEE (reference sequence). Trimming took 0 bases from V and 8 from J; bases not matched to a gene: 7. CDR3 length: 16 amino acids. This TCR was recovered from a man aged 30 to 45 in good health and CMV-seronegative. V usage is TRBV5-4 and J usage is TRBJ2-2; the match to TRBD1 covers 10 bases. The sequencing input was PBMCs. The CDR3 DNA follows: TGTGCCAGCAGCTTGGGTCGGGACAGGGGATTGGGGGAGCTGTTTTTT. Its protein product is CASSLGRDRGLGELFF.